What follows describes a single T cell receptor (beta chain). Its specificity is unknown. Trimming left V 0 bases short and J 8 bases short, with 16 bases between. This CDR3 has 15 amino acids. Germline V gene lookup returns CDR1 LNHDA and CDR2 SQIVND (reference sequence). Normal lung tissue came from at least 2 cm beyond the tumor margin and showed no malignant cells. The method was immunoSEQ multiplex PCR; TCRdb's version includes in-frame clones alone and lacks a portion of them. This sample carries roughly 8,900 clones, nearly 80% of them seen once, and the ten largest clones take under 35%. This record belongs to a study of T cells and copy number aberrations in small-cell lung cancer. Study results and limitations: Adjacent lung showed higher T-cell richness and clonality than tumors; density difference nonsignificant.

The chain has TRBV19 and TRBJ1-2; no clear D. Sequenced input: normal tissue next to the tumor. This receptor was obtained from a man in his 60s with small cell lung cancer. CDR3 residues: CASSIDRPILEGYTF. The DNA of the CDR3 is TGTGCCAGTAGTATAGATCGGCCTATACTCGAGGGCTACACCTTC. Complete variable domain (other parts from reference TRBV19 and TRBJ1-2): DGGITQSPKYLFRKEGQNVTLSCEQNLNHDAMYWYRQDPGQGLRLIYYSQIVNDFQKGDIAEGYSVSREKKESFPLTVTSAQKNPTAFYLCASSIDRPILEGYTFGSGTRLTVV.